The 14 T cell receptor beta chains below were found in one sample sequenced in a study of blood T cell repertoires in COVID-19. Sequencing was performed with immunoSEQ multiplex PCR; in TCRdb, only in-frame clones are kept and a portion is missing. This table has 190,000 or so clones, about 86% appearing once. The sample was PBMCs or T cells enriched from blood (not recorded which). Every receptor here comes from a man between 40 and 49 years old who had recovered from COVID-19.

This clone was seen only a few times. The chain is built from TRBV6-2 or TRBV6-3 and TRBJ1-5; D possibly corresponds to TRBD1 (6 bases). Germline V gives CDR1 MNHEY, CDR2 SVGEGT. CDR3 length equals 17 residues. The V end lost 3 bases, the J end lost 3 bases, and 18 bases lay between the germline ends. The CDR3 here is CASSYNPGGSDNQPQHF. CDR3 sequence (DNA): TGTGCCAGCAGTTATAATCCGGGGGGCAGTGACAATCAGCCCCAGCATTTT.

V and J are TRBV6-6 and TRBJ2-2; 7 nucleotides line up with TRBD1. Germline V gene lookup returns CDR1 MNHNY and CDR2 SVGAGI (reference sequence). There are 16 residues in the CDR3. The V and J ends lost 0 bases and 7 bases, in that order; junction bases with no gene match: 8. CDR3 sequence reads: CASSYSSRGKGGELFF. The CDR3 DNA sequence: TGTGCCAGCAGTTACTCGTCCAGGGGGAAGGGCGGGGAGCTGTTTTTT.

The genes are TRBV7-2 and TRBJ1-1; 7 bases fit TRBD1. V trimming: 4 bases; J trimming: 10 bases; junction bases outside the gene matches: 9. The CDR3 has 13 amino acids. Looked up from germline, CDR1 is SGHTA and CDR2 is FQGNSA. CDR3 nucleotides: TGTGCCAGCAGCTCAAATAAGGGACAGCGAGCTTTCTTT. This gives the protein CASSSNKGQRAFF.

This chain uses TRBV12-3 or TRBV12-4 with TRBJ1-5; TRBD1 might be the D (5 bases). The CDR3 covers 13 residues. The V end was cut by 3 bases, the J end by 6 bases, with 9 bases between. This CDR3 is CASSFQGTQPQHF. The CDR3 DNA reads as TGTGCCAGCAGTTTCCAGGGAACTCAGCCCCAGCATTTT.

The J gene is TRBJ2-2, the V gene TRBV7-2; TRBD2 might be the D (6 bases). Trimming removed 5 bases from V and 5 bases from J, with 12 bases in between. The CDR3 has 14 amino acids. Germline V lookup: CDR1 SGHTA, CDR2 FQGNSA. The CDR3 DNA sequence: TGTGCCAGCAGCCCCGAGCGGGTTACCGGGGAGCTGTTTTTT. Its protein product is CASSPERVTGELFF.

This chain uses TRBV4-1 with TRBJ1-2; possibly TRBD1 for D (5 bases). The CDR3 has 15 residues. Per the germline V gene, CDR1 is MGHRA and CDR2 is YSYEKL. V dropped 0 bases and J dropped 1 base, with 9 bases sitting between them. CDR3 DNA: TGCGCCAGCAGCCAAGAGTGGAGGGGTAACTATGGCTACACCTTC. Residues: CASSQEWRGNYGYTF.

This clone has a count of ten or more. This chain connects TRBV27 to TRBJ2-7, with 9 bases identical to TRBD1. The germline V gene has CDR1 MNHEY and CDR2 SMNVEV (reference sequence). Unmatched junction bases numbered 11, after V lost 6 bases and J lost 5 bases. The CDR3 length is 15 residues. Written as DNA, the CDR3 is TGTGCCAGCAGCGCCGAGGGACAGGGTATCGACGAGCAGTACTTC. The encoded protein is CASSAEGQGIDEQYF.

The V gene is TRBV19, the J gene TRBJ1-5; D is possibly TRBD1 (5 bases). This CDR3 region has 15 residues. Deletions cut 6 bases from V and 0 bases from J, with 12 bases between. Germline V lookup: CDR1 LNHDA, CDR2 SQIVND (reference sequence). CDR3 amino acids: CASSPGGHSNQPQHF. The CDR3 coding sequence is TGTGCCAGTAGCCCGGGGGGTCATAGCAATCAGCCCCAGCATTTT. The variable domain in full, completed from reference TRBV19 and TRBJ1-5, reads DGGITQSPKYLFRKEGQNVTLSCEQNLNHDAMYWYRQDPGQGLRLIYYSQIVNDFQKGDIAEGYSVSREKKESFPLTVTSAQKNPTAFYLCASSPGGHSNQPQHFGDGTRLSIL.

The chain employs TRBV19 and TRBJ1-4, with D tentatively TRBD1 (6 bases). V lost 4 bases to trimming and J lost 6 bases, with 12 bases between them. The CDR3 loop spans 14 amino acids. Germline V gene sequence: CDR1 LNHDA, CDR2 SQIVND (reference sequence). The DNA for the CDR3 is TGTGCCAGTAGTAGAGGGGGTGCGGATGAAAAACTGTTTTTT. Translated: CASSRGGADEKLFF. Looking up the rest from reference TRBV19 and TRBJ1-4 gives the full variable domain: DGGITQSPKYLFRKEGQNVTLSCEQNLNHDAMYWYRQDPGQGLRLIYYSQIVNDFQKGDIAEGYSVSREKKESFPLTVTSAQKNPTAFYLCASSRGGADEKLFFGSGTQLSVL.

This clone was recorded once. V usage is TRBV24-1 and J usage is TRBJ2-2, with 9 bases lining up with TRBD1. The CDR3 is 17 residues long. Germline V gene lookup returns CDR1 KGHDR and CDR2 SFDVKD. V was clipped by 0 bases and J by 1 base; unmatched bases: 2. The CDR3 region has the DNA TGTGCCACCAGTGATTTGAACAGGGGGCTGAACACCGGGGAGCTGTTTTTT. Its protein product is CATSDLNRGLNTGELFF.

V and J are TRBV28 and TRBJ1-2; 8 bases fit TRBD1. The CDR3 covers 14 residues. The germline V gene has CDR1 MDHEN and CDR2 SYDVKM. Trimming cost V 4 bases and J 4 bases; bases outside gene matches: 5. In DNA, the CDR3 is TGTGCCAGCAGTTCCCCCACAGGGGGCTATGGCTACACCTTC. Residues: CASSSPTGGYGYTF.

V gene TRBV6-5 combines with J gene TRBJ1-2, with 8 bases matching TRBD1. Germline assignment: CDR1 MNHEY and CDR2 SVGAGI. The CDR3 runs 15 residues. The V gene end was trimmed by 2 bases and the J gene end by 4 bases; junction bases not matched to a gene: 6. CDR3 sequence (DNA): TGTGCCAGCAGTTACGACAGGGGCGGTGCCTATGGCTACACCTTC. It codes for CASSYDRGGAYGYTF.

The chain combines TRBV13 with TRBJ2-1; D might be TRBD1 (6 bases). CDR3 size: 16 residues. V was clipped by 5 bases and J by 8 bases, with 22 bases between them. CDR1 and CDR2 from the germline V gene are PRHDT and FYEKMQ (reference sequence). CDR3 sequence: CASSLDGRRGMDEQFF. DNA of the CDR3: TGTGCCAGCAGCCTCGATGGGCGCAGGGGAATGGATGAGCAGTTCTTC.

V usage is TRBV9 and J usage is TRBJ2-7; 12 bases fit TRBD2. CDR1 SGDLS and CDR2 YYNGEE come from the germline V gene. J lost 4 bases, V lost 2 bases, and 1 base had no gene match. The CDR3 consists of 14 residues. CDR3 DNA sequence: TGTGCCAGCAGCGTGACTAGCGGGGGTTACGAGCAGTACTTC. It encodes CASSVTSGGYEQYF. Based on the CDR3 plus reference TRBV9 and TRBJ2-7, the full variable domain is DSGVTQTPKHLITATGQRVTLRCSPRSGDLSVYWYQQSLDQGLQFLIQYYNGEERAKGNILERFSAQQFPDLHSELNLSSLELGDSALYFCASSVTSGGYEQYFGPGTRLTVT.